Below, 19 T cell receptor beta chains from the same sample are listed, as sequenced in a study of T cell responses to AZD1222 COVID-19 vaccine. Produced via immunoSEQ multiplex PCR; TCRdb's table is partial and in-frame only. The sample consists of approximately 160,000 clones, roughly 94% of them appearing once. The sequencing here drew on peripheral blood, taken 28 days after the second AZD1222 dose. These receptors were collected from an adult who received the AZD1222 COVID-19 vaccine.

V usage is TRBV7-2 and J usage is TRBJ2-3; 8 bases line up with TRBD2. Trimming removed 4 bases from V and 6 bases from J; junction bases left unmatched: 9. The length of the CDR3 is 15 residues. Per germline, CDR1 SGHTA and CDR2 FQGNSA. The CDR3 reads CASSSREASGDTQYF. CDR3 nucleotides: TGTGCCAGCAGCTCGCGGGAGGCCTCGGGGGATACGCAGTATTTT.

CDR3 sequence reads: CSVQRQSNTEAFF. CDR3 in DNA: TGCAGCGTTCAACGACAGTCGAACACTGAAGCTTTCTTT. The V call is TRBV29-1, the J call TRBJ1-1; D might be TRBD1 (5 bases). Germline assignment: CDR1 SQVTM and CDR2 ANQGSEA. CDR3 length: 13 residues. V was shortened by 5 bases and J by 1 base, with 11 bases between the two germline ends.

The chain has TRBV9 and TRBJ2-1, with no clear D. Germline loops: CDR1 SGDLS, CDR2 YYNGEE. Trimming removed 4 bases at V and 5 bases at J, with 13 bases between. The CDR3 runs to 14 residues. This CDR3 reads CASSPSFGHNEQFF. Here the CDR3 DNA reads TGTGCCAGCAGCCCCAGTTTTGGGCACAATGAGCAGTTCTTC. Based on the CDR3 plus reference TRBV9 and TRBJ2-1, the full variable domain is DSGVTQTPKHLITATGQRVTLRCSPRSGDLSVYWYQQSLDQGLQFLIQYYNGEERAKGNILERFSAQQFPDLHSELNLSSLELGDSALYFCASSPSFGHNEQFFGPGTRLTVL.

The chain has TRBV4-1 and TRBJ2-7; the D gene could be TRBD1 or TRBD2 (6 bases each). V was trimmed by 4 bases and J by 2 bases, leaving 18 bases between them. Germline CDR1 is MGHRA and CDR2 is YSYEKL. The CDR3 extends over 16 amino acids. The CDR3 region is CASSPLGRRDTYEQYF. DNA for the CDR3: TGCGCCAGCAGCCCCTTGGGAAGGCGGGACACCTACGAGCAGTACTTC.

Here the CDR3 DNA reads TGTGCCAGCAGCCCCCTTGGGCCCAACAATGAGCAGTTCTTC. Encoded protein: CASSPLGPNNEQFF. This rearrangement joins TRBV27 to TRBJ2-1; D remains ambiguous. From germline, CDR1 is MNHEY and CDR2 SMNVEV (reference sequence). With 6 bases removed from V and 5 bases from J, the gap between germline ends came to 14 bases. The CDR3 sequence is 14 residues long.

The V and J genes are TRBV7-9 and TRBJ2-1; possibly TRBD1 for D (6 bases). The CDR3 has 16 residues. V lost 5 bases and J 0 bases, leaving 14 bases between the germline ends. Germline loops: CDR1 SEHNR, CDR2 FQNEAQ (reference sequence). The CDR3 DNA reads as TGTGCCAGCAGCAACCGACAGGAGAGCTCCTACAATGAGCAGTTCTTC. Its protein is CASSNRQESSYNEQFF.

V usage is TRBV11-2 and J usage is TRBJ2-7; 12 positions agree with TRBD2. Germline V gene sequence: CDR1 SGHAT, CDR2 FQNNGV. This CDR3 comprises 14 residues. The ends lost 5 bases at V and 1 base at J; junction bases unmatched: 0. The DNA for the CDR3 is TGTGCCAGCAGCGGGACTAGCGGGTCCTACGAGCAGTACTTC. It is translated as CASSGTSGSYEQYF.

The gene calls are TRBV9 and TRBJ2-1, with 13 bases fitting TRBD2. CDR1 is SGDLS and CDR2 is YYNGEE in the germline V gene. After removal of 0 bases from V and 0 bases from J, the junction contained 12 bases not matched to a gene. The CDR3 spans 21 residues. The CDR3 DNA reads as TGTGCCAGCAGCGTAGCCGGGACTAGCGGGATCACAGGGGTCTCCTACAATGAGCAGTTCTTC. Translating gives CASSVAGTSGITGVSYNEQFF.

This chain links TRBV10-3 with TRBJ1-2, with TRBD1 matching 7 bases. CDR1 ENHRY and CDR2 SYGVKD come from the germline V gene. The junction had 7 bases not matched to a gene; V was cut back by 6 bases and J by 6 bases. The CDR3 has 13 residues. CDR3 sequence reads: CAIRSTGENGYTF. The CDR3 DNA reads TGTGCCATCAGGAGCACAGGGGAGAATGGCTACACCTTC.

This chain joins TRBV7-9 and TRBJ2-7, with 7 positions matching TRBD2. This CDR3 contains 13 residues. J was trimmed by 2 bases and V by 5 bases; bases with no gene match: 3. Germline CDR1 is SEHNR and CDR2 is FQNEAQ (reference sequence). The CDR3 region is CASSTGTTYEQYF. CDR3 DNA: TGTGCCAGCAGCACCGGGACTACCTACGAGCAGTACTTC.

This rearrangement joins TRBV5-1 to TRBJ2-3; 11 positions match TRBD2. CDR1 SGHRS and CDR2 YFSETQ come from the germline V gene. The CDR3 extends over 16 amino acids. J lost 1 base, V lost 5 bases, and 6 bases had no gene match. This CDR3 is CASSGGSGRGTDTQYF. In nucleotides, the CDR3 is TGCGCCAGCAGTGGAGGTAGCGGGAGGGGCACAGATACGCAGTATTTT. The full variable domain, its missing parts supplied by reference TRBV5-1 and TRBJ2-3, is KAGVTQTPRYLIKTRGQQVTLSCSPISGHRSVSWYQQTPGQGLQFLFEYFSETQRNKGNFPGRFSGRQFSNSRSEMNVSTLELGDSALYLCASSGGSGRGTDTQYFGPGTRLTVL.

This chain links TRBV5-4 with TRBJ2-1, with TRBD2 matching 8 bases. The germline CDR1 and CDR2 sequences are SGHNT and YYREEE (reference sequence). Trimming cost V 0 bases and J 2 bases; bases outside gene matches: 1. This CDR3 has 15 amino acids. The CDR3 sequence: CASSLGSGTYNEQFF. Here the CDR3 DNA reads TGTGCCAGCAGCTTGGGTAGCGGGACCTACAATGAGCAGTTCTTC.

A single count supports this clone. V usage is TRBV6-2 or TRBV6-3 and J usage is TRBJ1-3; no definite D call. Germline assignment: CDR1 MNHEY and CDR2 SVGEGT. The V and J ends lost 2 bases and 0 bases respectively, with 11 bases between them. The CDR3 spans 16 residues. CDR3 nucleotides: TGTGCCAGCAGTTACGGAGGACCTATCTCTGGAAACACCATATATTTT. Its protein product is CASSYGGPISGNTIYF.

The V gene is TRBV9, the J gene TRBJ2-7; 7 bases map to TRBD1. V trimming: 3 bases; J trimming: 4 bases; junction bases outside the gene matches: 1. The V gene's germline CDR1 is SGDLS and CDR2 YYNGEE. The CDR3 runs 12 residues. The CDR3 reads CASSGQGYEQYF. The CDR3 coding sequence is TGTGCCAGCAGCGGACAGGGTTACGAGCAGTACTTC.

This chain uses TRBV4-2 with TRBJ2-3, with TRBD1 identical over 10 bases. After removal of 1 base from V and 3 bases from J, the junction contained 4 bases not matched to a gene. The CDR3 runs 16 residues. Germline-derived CDR1 and CDR2 are LGHNA and YNFKEQ. CDR3 bases: TGTGCCAGCAGCCAAGCGGGACAGGGGTTGACAGATACGCAGTATTTT. Translation gives CASSQAGQGLTDTQYF.

The chain is built from TRBV6-5 and TRBJ2-1; 9 nucleotides match TRBD2. CDR1 is MNHEY, CDR2 SVGAGI, per germline. The ends lost 8 bases at V and 6 bases at J; junction bases unmatched: 11. There are 15 residues in the CDR3. The CDR3 DNA reads TGTGCCAGCCGAAAAGGGACTAGCCTTTTCAATGAGCAGTTCTTC. Protein sequence: CASRKGTSLFNEQFF.

V is TRBV24-1 and J is TRBJ2-2; 10 nucleotides line up with TRBD2. There are 15 residues in the CDR3. The J segment lost 9 bases and the V segment lost 4 bases, leaving 7 bases of the junction unmatched. Germline V CDR1 and CDR2: KGHDR, SFDVKD. DNA for the CDR3: TGTGCCACCAGTGACGGGCTAGCGGGAGCGAGGGAGCTGTTTTTT. Translating it yields CATSDGLAGARELFF.

The chain joins TRBV3-1 (or the pseudogene TRBV3-2) to TRBJ2-1, with TRBD2 identical over 11 bases. Trimming took 6 bases from V and 5 from J; bases not matched to a gene: 6. This CDR3 spans 15 amino acids. The germline V gene has CDR1 LGHDT and CDR2 YNNKEL (reference sequence). CDR3 nucleotides: TGTGCCAGCAGACGTTTACTAGCGGGAGACAATGAGCAGTTCTTC. This sequence encodes CASRRLLAGDNEQFF.

The chain has TRBV19 and TRBJ2-1, with D possibly matching TRBD2 (5 bases). Trimming pared 3 bases from V and 8 bases from J, leaving 14 bases between. In germline, CDR1 is LNHDA, CDR2 SQIVND (reference sequence). The CDR3 runs 14 residues. CDR3 loop: CASSIYPRVDEQFF. CDR3 nucleotides: TGTGCCAGTAGTATTTACCCGCGGGTCGATGAGCAGTTCTTC.